This T cell receptor (beta chain) stems from a study of CD4+ T cells in melanoma. In its sample, this clone was seen once. Trimming removed 4 bases from V and 5 bases from J, with 13 bases in between. This CDR3 spans 13 amino acids. Germline loops: CDR1 SGHNT, CDR2 YYREEE (reference sequence). The assay was immunoSEQ multiplex PCR, and TCRdb's table has in-frame clones only and misses some. The sample has about 140,000 clones; about 90% are singletons. The gene calls are TRBV5-4 and TRBJ2-7; TRBD1 is a possible D gene (6 bases). This TCR derives from a human donor with melanoma. The CDR3 DNA reads as TGTGCCAGCAGCGCCACAGGGTCCCACGAGCAGTACTTC. This sequence encodes CASSATGSHEQYF. Together with reference TRBV5-4 and TRBJ2-7, the CDR3 gives the full variable domain: ETGVTQSPTHLIKTRGQQVTLRCSSQSGHNTVSWYQQALGQGPQFIFQYYREEENGRGNFPPRFSGLQFPNYSSELNVNALELDDSALYLCASSATGSHEQYFGPGTRLTVT.